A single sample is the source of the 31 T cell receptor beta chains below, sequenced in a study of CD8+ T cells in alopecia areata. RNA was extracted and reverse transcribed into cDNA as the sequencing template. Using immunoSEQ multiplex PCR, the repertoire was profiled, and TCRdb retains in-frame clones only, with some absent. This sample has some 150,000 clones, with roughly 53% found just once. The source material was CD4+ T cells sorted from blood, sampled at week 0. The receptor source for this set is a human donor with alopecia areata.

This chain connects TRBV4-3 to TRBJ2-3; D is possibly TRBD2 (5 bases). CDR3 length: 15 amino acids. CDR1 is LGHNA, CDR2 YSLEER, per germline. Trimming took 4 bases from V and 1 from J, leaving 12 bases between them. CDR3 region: CASSRTERGTDTQYF. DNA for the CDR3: TGCGCCAGCAGCCGTACTGAGAGGGGCACAGATACGCAGTATTTT.

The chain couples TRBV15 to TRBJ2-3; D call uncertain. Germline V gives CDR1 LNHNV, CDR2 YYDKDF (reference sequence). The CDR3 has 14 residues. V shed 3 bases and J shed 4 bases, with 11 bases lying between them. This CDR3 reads CATSSSLVSDTQYF. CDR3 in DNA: TGTGCCACCAGCAGTTCGTTAGTGTCAGATACGCAGTATTTT.

For the CDR3, the DNA is TGTGCCAGCAGATGGACAGGGGGAACTGAAAAACTGTTTTTT. Its protein product is CASRWTGGTEKLFF. The chain couples TRBV6-6 to TRBJ1-4; 10 positions agree with TRBD1. Germline V gives CDR1 MNHNY, CDR2 SVGAGI (reference sequence). The CDR3 spans 14 residues. With V trimmed by 6 bases and J by 7 bases, 5 bases remained unmatched.

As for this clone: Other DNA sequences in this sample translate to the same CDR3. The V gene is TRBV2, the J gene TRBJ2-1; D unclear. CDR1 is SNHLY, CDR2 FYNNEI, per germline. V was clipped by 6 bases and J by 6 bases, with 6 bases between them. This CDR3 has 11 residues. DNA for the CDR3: TGTGCCAGCAGCCCCCTCAATGAGCAGTTCTTC. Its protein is CASSPLNEQFF.

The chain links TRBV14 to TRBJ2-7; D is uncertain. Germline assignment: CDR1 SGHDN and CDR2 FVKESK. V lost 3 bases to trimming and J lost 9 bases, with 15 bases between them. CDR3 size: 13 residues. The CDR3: CASSHGPAYGQYF. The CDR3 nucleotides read TGTGCCAGCAGCCACGGACCGGCGTATGGGCAGTACTTC.

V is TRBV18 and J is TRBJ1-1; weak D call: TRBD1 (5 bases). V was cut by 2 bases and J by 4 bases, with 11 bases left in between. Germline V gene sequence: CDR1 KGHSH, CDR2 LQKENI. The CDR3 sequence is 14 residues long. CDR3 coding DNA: TGTGCCAGCTCACCATCCGGCGGGGGCACTGAAGCTTTCTTT. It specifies CASSPSGGGTEAFF.

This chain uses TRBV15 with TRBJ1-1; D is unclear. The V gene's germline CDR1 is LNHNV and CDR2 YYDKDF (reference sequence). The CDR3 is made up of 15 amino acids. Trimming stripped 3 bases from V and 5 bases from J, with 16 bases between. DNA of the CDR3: TGTGCCACCAGCAGTCCCCCCTGGAGGGAAACTGAAGCTTTCTTT. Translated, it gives CATSSPPWRETEAFF.

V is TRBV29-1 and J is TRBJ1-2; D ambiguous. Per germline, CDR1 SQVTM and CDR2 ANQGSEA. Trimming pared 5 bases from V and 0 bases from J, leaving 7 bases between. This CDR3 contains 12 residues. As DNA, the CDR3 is TGCAGCGTTCCGGGATCTAACTATGGCTACACCTTC. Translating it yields CSVPGSNYGYTF.

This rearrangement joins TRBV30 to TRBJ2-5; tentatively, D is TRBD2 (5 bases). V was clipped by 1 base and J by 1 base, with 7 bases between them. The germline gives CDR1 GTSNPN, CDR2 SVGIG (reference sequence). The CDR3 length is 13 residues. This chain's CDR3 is CAWSGGLQETQYF. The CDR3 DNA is TGTGCCTGGAGTGGAGGACTCCAAGAGACCCAGTACTTC. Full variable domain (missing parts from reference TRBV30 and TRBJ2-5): SQTIHQWPATLVQPVGSPLSLECTVEGTSNPNLYWYRQAAGRGLQLLFYSVGIGQISSEVPQNLSASRPQDRQFILSSKKLLLSDSGFYLCAWSGGLQETQYFGPGTRLLVL.

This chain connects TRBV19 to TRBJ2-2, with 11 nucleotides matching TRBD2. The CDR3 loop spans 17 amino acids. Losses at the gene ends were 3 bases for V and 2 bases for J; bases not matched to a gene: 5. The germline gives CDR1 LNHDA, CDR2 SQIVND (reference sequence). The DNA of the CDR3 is TGTGCCAGTAGTATGAAACTAGCGGGGGCAAACACCGGGGAGCTGTTTTTT. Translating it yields CASSMKLAGANTGELFF. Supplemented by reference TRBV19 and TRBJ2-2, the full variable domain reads DGGITQSPKYLFRKEGQNVTLSCEQNLNHDAMYWYRQDPGQGLRLIYYSQIVNDFQKGDIAEGYSVSREKKESFPLTVTSAQKNPTAFYLCASSMKLAGANTGELFFGEGSRLTVL.

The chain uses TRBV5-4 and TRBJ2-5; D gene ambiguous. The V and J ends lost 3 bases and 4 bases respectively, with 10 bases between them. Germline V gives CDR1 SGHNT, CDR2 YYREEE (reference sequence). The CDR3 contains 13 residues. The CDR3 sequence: CASSSPGIETQYF. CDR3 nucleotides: TGTGCCAGCAGCTCCCCAGGAATAGAGACCCAGTACTTC.

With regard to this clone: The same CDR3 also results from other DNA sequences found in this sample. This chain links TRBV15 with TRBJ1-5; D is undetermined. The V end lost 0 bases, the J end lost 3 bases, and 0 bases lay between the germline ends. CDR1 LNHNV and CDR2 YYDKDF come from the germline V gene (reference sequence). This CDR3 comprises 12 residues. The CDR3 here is CATSRDNQPQHF. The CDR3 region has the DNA TGTGCCACCAGCAGAGACAATCAGCCCCAGCATTTT.

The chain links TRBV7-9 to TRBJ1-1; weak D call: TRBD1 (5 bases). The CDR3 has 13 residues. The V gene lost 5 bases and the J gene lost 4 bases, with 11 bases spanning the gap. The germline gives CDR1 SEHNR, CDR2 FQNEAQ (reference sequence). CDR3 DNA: TGTGCCAGCAGCGCCCTACAGGTCACTGAAGCTTTCTTT. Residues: CASSALQVTEAFF.

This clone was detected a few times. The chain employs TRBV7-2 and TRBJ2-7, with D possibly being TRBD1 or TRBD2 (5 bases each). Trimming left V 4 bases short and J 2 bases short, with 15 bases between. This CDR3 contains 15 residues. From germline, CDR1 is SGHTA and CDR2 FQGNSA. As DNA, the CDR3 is TGTGCCAGCAGCTCCGCTGGGACCGAAGCCTACGAGCAGTACTTC. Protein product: CASSSAGTEAYEQYF.

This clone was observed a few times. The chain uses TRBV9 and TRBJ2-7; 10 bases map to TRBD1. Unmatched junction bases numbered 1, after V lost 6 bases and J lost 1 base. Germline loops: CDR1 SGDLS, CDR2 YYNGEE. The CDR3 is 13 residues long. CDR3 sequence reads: CASKGQGSYEQYF. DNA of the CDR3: TGTGCCAGCAAGGGACAGGGGTCCTACGAGCAGTACTTC.

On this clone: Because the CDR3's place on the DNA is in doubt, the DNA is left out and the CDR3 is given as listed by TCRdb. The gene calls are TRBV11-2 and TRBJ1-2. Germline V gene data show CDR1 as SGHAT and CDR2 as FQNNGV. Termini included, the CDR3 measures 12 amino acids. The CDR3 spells CASSLFGSGNTF.

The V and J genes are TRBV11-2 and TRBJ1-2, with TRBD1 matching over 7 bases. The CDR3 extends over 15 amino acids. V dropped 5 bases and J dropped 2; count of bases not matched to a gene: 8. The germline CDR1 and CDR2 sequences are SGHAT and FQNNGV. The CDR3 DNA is TGTGCCAGCAGCCCGATGTGGGGACAGAACTATGGCTACACCTTC. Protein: CASSPMWGQNYGYTF. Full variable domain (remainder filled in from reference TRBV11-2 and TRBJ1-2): EAGVAQSPRYKIIEKRQSVAFWCNPISGHATLYWYQQILGQGPKLLIQFQNNGVVDDSQLPKDRFSAERLKGVDSTLKIQPAKLEDSAVYLCASSPMWGQNYGYTFGSGTRLTVV.

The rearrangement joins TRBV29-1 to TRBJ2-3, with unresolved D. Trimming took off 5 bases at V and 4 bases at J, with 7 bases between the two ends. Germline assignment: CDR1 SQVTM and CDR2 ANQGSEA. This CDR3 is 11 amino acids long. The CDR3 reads CSVWHPDTQYF. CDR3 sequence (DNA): TGCAGCGTTTGGCATCCAGATACGCAGTATTTT.

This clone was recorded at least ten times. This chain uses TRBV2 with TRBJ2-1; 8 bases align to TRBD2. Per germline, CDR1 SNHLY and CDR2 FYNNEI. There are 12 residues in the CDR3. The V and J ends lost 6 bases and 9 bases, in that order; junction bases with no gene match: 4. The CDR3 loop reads CASSGLAFEQFF. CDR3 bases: TGTGCCAGCAGCGGACTAGCCTTTGAGCAGTTCTTC.

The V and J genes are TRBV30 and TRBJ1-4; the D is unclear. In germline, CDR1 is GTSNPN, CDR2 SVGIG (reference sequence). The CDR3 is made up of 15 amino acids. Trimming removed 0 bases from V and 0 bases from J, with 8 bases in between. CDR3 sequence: CAWSVRSATNEKLFF. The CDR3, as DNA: TGTGCCTGGAGTGTACGGAGCGCAACTAATGAAAAACTGTTTTTT.

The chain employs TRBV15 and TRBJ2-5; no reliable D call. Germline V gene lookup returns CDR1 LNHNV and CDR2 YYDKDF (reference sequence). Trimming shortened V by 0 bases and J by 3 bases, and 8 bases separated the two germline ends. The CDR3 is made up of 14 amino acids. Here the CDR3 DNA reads TGTGCCACCAGCAGAGACCTTATCGAAGAGACCCAGTACTTC. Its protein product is CATSRDLIEETQYF.

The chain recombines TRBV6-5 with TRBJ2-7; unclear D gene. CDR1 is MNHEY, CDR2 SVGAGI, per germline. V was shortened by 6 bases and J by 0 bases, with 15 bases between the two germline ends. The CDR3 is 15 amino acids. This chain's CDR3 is CASSRSMADSYEQYF. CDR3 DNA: TGTGCCAGCAGCCGTTCAATGGCGGACTCCTACGAGCAGTACTTC.

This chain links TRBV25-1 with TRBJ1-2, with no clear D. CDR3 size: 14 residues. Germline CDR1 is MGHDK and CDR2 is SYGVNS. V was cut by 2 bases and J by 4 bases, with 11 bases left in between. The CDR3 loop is CASSESHRSYGYTF. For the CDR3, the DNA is TGTGCCAGCAGTGAAAGCCACAGATCCTATGGCTACACCTTC.

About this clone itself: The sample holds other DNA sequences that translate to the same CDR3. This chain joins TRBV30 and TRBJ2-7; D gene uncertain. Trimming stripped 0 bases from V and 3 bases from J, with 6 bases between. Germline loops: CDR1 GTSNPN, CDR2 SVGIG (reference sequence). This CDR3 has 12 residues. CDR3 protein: CAWSVSSYEQYF. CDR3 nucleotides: TGTGCCTGGAGTGTTTCGAGCTACGAGCAGTACTTC.

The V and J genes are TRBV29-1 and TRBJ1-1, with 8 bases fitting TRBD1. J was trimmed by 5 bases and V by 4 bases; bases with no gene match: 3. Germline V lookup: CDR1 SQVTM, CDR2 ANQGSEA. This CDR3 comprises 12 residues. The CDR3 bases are TGCAGCGTTGGGCACAGGGGGACTGAAGCTTTCTTT. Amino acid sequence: CSVGHRGTEAFF.

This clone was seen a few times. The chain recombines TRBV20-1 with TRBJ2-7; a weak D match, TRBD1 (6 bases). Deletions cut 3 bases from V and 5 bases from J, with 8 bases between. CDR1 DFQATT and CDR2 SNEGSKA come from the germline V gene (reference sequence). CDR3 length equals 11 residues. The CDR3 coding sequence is TGCAGTGCTAGGGGGACAAACGAGCAGTACTTC. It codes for CSARGTNEQYF.

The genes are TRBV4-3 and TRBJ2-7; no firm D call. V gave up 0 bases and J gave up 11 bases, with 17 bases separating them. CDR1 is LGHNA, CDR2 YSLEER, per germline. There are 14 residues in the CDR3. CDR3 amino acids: CASSQEMSGVPEYF. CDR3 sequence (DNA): TGCGCCAGCAGCCAAGAAATGAGTGGGGTGCCGGAGTACTTC.

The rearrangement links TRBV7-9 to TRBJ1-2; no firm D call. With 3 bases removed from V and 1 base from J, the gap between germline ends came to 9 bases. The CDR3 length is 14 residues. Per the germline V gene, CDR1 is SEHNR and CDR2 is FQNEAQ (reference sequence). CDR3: CASSLWTDNYGYTF. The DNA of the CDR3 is TGTGCCAGCAGCTTGTGGACGGATAACTATGGCTACACCTTC. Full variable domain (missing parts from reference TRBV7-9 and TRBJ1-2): DTGVSQNPRHKITKRGQNVTFRCDPISEHNRLYWYRQTLGQGPEFLTYFQNEAQLEKSRLLSDRFSAERPKGSFSTLEIQRTEQGDSAMYLCASSLWTDNYGYTFGSGTRLTVV.

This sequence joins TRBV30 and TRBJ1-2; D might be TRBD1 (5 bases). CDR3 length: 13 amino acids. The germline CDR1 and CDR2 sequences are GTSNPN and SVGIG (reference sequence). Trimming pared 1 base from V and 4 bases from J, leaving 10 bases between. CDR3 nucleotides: TGTGCCTGGAGTGGGGGCACGGGCTATGGCTACACCTTC. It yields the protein CAWSGGTGYGYTF.

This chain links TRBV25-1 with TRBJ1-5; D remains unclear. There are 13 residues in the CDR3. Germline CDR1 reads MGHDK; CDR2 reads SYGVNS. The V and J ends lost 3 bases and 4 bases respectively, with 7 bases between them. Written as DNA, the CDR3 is TGTGCCAGCAGTGATTCTGGTAATCAGCCCCAGCATTTT. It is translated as CASSDSGNQPQHF.

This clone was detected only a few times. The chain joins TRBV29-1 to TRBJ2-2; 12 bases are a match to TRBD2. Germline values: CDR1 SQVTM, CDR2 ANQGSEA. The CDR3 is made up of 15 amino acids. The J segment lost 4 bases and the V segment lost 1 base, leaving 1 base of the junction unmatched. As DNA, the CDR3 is TGCAGCGTTGAAGGACTAGCGGGGGTCACCGGGGAGCTGTTTTTT. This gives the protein CSVEGLAGVTGELFF.